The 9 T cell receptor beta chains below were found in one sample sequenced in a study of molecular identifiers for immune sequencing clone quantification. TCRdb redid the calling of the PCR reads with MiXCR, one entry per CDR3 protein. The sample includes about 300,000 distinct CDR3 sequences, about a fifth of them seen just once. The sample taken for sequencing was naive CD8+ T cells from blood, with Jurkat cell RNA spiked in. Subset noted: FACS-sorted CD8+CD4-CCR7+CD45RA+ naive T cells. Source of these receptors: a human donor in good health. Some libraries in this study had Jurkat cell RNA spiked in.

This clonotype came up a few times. The CDR3 region has the DNA TGCGCCAGCAGCCCCGACAGGCCGAACACCGGGGAGCTGTTTTTT. It yields the protein CASSPDRPNTGELFF. This sequence joins TRBV5-1 and TRBJ2-2; weak D call: TRBD1 (6 bases). Trimming pared 4 bases from V and 0 bases from J, leaving 10 bases between. The length of the CDR3 is 15 residues. Per germline, CDR1 SGHRS and CDR2 YFSETQ.

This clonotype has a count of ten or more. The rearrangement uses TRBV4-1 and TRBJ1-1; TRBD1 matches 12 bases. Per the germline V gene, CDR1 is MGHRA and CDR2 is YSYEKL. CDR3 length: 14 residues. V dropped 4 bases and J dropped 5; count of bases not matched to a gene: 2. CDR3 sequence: CASSRGQGATEAFF. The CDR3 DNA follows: TGCGCCAGCAGCCGGGGACAGGGGGCGACTGAAGCTTTCTTT.

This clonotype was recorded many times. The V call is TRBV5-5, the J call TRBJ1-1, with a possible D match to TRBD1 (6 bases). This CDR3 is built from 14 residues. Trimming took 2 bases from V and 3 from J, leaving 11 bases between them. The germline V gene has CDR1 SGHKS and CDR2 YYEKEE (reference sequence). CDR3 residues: CASSFGGHDTEAFF. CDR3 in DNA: TGTGCCAGCAGCTTCGGGGGGCACGACACTGAAGCTTTCTTT.

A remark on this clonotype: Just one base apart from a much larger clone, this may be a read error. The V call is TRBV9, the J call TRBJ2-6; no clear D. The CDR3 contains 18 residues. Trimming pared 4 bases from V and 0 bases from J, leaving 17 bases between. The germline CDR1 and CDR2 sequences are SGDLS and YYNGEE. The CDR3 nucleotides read TGTGCCAGCAGCTACCTCCCCCCTCAGAGCTCTGGGGCCAACGTCCTGACTTTC. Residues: CASSYLPPQSSGANVLTF.

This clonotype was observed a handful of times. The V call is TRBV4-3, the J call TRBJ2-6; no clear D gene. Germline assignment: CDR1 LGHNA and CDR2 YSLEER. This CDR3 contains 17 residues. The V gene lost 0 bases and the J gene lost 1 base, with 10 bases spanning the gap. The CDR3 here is CASSQDLWGSGANVLTF. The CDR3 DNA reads TGCGCCAGCAGCCAAGATCTCTGGGGTTCTGGGGCCAACGTCCTGACTTTC.

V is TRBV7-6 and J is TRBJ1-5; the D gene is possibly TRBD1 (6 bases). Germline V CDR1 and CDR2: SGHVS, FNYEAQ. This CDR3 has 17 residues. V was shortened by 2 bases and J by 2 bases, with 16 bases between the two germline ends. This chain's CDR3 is CASSLNRWKGGNQPQHF. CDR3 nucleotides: TGTGCCAGCAGCTTAAACAGGTGGAAGGGGGGCAATCAGCCCCAGCATTTT.

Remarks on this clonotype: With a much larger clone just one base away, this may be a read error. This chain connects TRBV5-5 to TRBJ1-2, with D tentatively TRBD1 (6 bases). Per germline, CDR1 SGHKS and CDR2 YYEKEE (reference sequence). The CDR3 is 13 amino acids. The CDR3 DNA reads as TGTGTCAGCAGCTCCCAGGGGTCCTATGGCTACACCTTC. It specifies CVSSSQGSYGYTF.

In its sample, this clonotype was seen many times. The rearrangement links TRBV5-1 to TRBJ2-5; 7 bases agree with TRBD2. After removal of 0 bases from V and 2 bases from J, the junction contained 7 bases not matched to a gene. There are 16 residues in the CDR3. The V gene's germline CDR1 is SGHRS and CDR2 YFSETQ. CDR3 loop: CASSLVGGGPQETQYF. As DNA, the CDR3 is TGCGCCAGCAGCTTGGTCGGCGGGGGACCTCAAGAGACCCAGTACTTC.

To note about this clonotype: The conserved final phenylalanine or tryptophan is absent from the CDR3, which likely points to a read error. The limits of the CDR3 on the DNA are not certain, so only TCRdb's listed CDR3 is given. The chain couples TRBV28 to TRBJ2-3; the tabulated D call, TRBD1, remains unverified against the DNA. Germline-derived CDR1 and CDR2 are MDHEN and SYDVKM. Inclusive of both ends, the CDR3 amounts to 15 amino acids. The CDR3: CASSGDRGSTDTRYL.